The 14 T cell receptor beta chains reported below all come from one sample, sequenced in a study of identical twins. One entry per CDR3 protein, called by TCRdb with MiXCR from the 5' RACE reads. Among a few hundred thousand distinct CDR3 sequences listed, more than 9% were seen once. The sample was also reused in another study, on yellow fever vaccine responses in identical twins.

Sequenced sample: PBMCs. The receptors were sampled from a woman between 18 and 29 years old in good health.

Many counts were recorded for this clonotype. The chain employs TRBV6-2 or TRBV6-3 and TRBJ2-2; D could derive from TRBD1 or TRBD2 (6 bases each). Germline CDR1 is MNHEY and CDR2 is SVGEGT. V was pared by 3 bases and J by 7 bases, with 9 bases between. The CDR3 has 13 amino acids. CDR3 sequence (DNA): TGTGCCAGCAGTTATGGGGGGCTCGGGGAGCTGTTTTTT. Translated: CASSYGGLGELFF.

Concerning this clonotype: A much larger clone differs from this one at a single base, so this may be a read error. The chain couples TRBV27 to TRBJ2-1; maybe TRBD1 (6 bases). The end of the DNA fits TRBJ2-7 better, so the J call may be wrong. CDR3 length: 15 residues. Germline CDR1 is MNHEY and CDR2 is SMNVEV (reference sequence). The CDR3 DNA reads TGTGCCAGCAGTTTTGTACAGGGTCGGCGCAATGAGCAGTACTTC. Encoded protein: CASSFVQGRRNEQYF.

This clonotype was seen a handful of times. The chain combines TRBV5-1 with TRBJ2-2; D call uncertain. CDR3 length equals 15 residues. The V gene's germline CDR1 is SGHRS and CDR2 YFSETQ. Trimming shortened V by 0 bases and J by 1 base, and 7 bases separated the two germline ends. The CDR3 spells CASSLDQENTGELFF. CDR3 DNA sequence: TGCGCCAGCAGCTTGGATCAGGAGAACACCGGGGAGCTGTTTTTT.

The CDR3 reads CASSLRQGALEQYF. CDR3 nucleotide sequence: TGCGCCAGCAGCTTGAGGCAGGGGGCGTTGGAGCAGTACTTC. This chain joins TRBV5-1 and TRBJ2-7, with 8 bases lining up with TRBD1. Germline-derived CDR1 and CDR2 are SGHRS and YFSETQ. The CDR3 loop spans 14 amino acids. V shed 1 base, J shed 7 bases, and the junction held 7 bases outside the gene matches. The full variable domain, completed using reference TRBV5-1 and TRBJ2-7, is KAGVTQTPRYLIKTRGQQVTLSCSPISGHRSVSWYQQTPGQGLQFLFEYFSETQRNKGNFPGRFSGRQFSNSRSEMNVSTLELGDSALYLCASSLRQGALEQYFGPGTRLTVT.

As concerns this clonotype: A much bigger clone sits one base away, suggesting this may be a read error. No conserved phenylalanine or tryptophan is present at the end of the CDR3, so a read error is the likely explanation. The gene calls are TRBV7-2 and TRBJ2-2; D unresolved. The germline CDR1 and CDR2 sequences are SGHTA and FQGNSA. CDR3 length equals 14 residues. Deletions cut 1 base from V and 6 bases from J, with 9 bases between. The CDR3 DNA reads TGTGCCAGCAGCTTAGTTCCAGCTCCCGGGGAGCTGTTTTCT. Its protein is CASSLVPAPGELFS.

There are many counts of this clonotype. This rearrangement joins TRBV21-1 to TRBJ2-5. TRBV21-1 is a pseudogene locus. The CDR3 contains 14 residues. The CDR3 DNA reads TGTGCCAGCAGCCCCATGGGCAGTCAAGAGACCCAGTACTTC. Its protein is CASSPMGSQETQYF.

This clonotype was counted only a few times. The chain joins TRBV28 to TRBJ2-1; 14 nucleotides line up with TRBD2. The ends lost 5 bases at V and 0 bases at J; junction bases unmatched: 6. The length of the CDR3 is 18 residues. Germline V gene data show CDR1 as MDHEN and CDR2 as SYDVKM. For the CDR3, the DNA is TGTGCCAGCAGTGGGAGGACTAGCGGGAGGAGCTCCTACAATGAGCAGTTCTTC. It codes for CASSGRTSGRSSYNEQFF.

The chain uses TRBV9 and TRBJ2-5, with 7 positions matching TRBD2. The CDR3 consists of 17 residues. Trimming at V came to 3 bases and at J to 5 bases, leaving 16 bases not matched to a gene. The germline V gene encodes CDR1 SGDLS and CDR2 YYNGEE. The CDR3 DNA follows: TGTGCCAGCAGCGGGAGACCCGGGGGGAAGGGGAAGGAGACCCAGTACTTC. Its protein is CASSGRPGGKGKETQYF.

A few counts support this clonotype. V is TRBV10-1 and J is TRBJ2-3; no clear D gene. Trimming took 8 bases from V and 1 from J, leaving 25 bases between them. CDR1 is WNHNN and CDR2 is SYGVQD in the germline V gene (reference sequence). The CDR3 totals 18 residues. The CDR3 nucleotides are TGCGCCAGCCCAGACCATGCCAAACTTGATTTGGGCACAGATACGCAGTATTTT. Amino acid sequence: CASPDHAKLDLGTDTQYF.

This clonotype was counted only a few times. V gene TRBV12-3 or TRBV12-4 combines with J gene TRBJ2-2, with TRBD2 matching 7 bases. CDR3 length: 15 residues. Trimming at V came to 7 bases and at J to 4 bases, leaving 9 bases not matched to a gene. This CDR3 is CASTSRGGITGELFF. The CDR3 region has the DNA TGTGCCAGCACCTCCCGGGGAGGGATCACCGGGGAGCTGTTTTTT.

This clonotype appeared many times. V usage is TRBV6-1 and J usage is TRBJ2-7, with 7 bases lining up with TRBD1. Trimming took 6 bases from V and 0 from J; bases not matched to a gene: 5. This CDR3 contains 14 residues. From germline, CDR1 is MNHNS and CDR2 SASEGT. The CDR3 loop is CASRDRESSYEQYF. CDR3 sequence (DNA): TGTGCCAGCAGAGACAGGGAGTCCTCCTACGAGCAGTACTTC.

This clonotype came up many times. The gene calls are TRBV7-9 and TRBJ2-1, with 11 bases matching TRBD1. The CDR3 spans 14 residues. V lost 1 base to trimming and J lost 9 bases; unmatched junction nucleotides: 2. The germline CDR1 and CDR2 sequences are SEHNR and FQNEAQ (reference sequence). The CDR3 nucleotides are TGTGCCAGCAGCTTAGGGACAGGGGGCATTGAGCAGTTCTTC. It is translated as CASSLGTGGIEQFF.

V gene TRBV6-2 or TRBV6-3 combines with J gene TRBJ2-7; 9 bases line up with TRBD2. The CDR3 consists of 15 residues. Germline V gene sequence: CDR1 MNHEY, CDR2 SVGEGT. After removal of 6 bases from V and 8 bases from J, the junction contained 14 bases not matched to a gene. The CDR3 nucleotides read TGTGCCAGCAGCGTCACACTGGGCGGGAGGGCCCAGCAGTACTTC. This gives the protein CASSVTLGGRAQQYF.

This clonotype was observed at least ten times. The chain recombines TRBV5-1 with TRBJ1-2, with D perhaps TRBD1 (5 bases). The CDR3 is 13 amino acids. The V gene lost 0 bases and the J gene lost 5 bases, with 8 bases spanning the gap. Per germline, CDR1 SGHRS and CDR2 YFSETQ. The CDR3 is CASSLAAGYGYTF. The CDR3 DNA sequence: TGCGCCAGCAGCTTGGCGGCAGGGTATGGCTACACCTTC.